A selection of T cell receptor beta chains follows, all from one sample in a study of shared T cell receptors in the human thymus. Sequenced by immunoSEQ multiplex PCR; TCRdb stores in-frame clones only, minus some. This table has about 710,000 clones, about 89% appearing once. These data were also filed under a second study, of human thymus T cells.

Source material: thymocytes. The receptors derive from a boy in the first two years of life with a congenital heart defect. CDR3s include the opening cysteine and the closing phenylalanine or tryptophan.

CDR3,length,J,V
CASSLANPGGLHNSPLHF,18,TRBJ1-6,TRBV5-4
CASSHQGTGELFF,13,TRBJ2-2,TRBV14
CASSEAWKGGGQPQHF,16,TRBJ1-5,TRBV6-1
CASSASWGLEGVYEQYF,17,TRBJ2-7,TRBV19
CSASGDAPQHF,11,TRBJ1-5,TRBV20-1
CAISESIATQFEEQYF,16,TRBJ2-7,TRBV10-3
CASSETGGAHEQFF,14,TRBJ2-1,TRBV9
CASRDRGQDEQFF,13,TRBJ2-1,TRBV6-4
CASSYSGGDTQYF,13,TRBJ2-3,TRBV6-5
CASSEYPGNTEAFF,14,TRBJ1-1,TRBV2
CASRLAGGPHNEQFF,15,TRBJ2-1,TRBV27
CASEGQFYGYTF,12,TRBJ1-2,TRBV6-5
CASSHTAGLSYEKLFF,16,TRBJ1-4,TRBV6-6
CASSNNRGPEAFF,13,TRBJ1-1,TRBV13
CASSQALTYEQYF,13,TRBJ2-7,TRBV14
CSVPTGTGTEYNEQFF,16,TRBJ2-1,TRBV29-1
CAISKIAGADNEQFF,15,TRBJ2-1,TRBV10-3
CASGSLAGGPFSLSYNEQFF,20,TRBJ2-1,TRBV12-5
CASSLIAVGAYEQYF,15,TRBJ2-7,TRBV27
CASSQAGLRETYNEQFF,17,TRBJ2-1,TRBV4-1
CASSPPGDHSGNTIYF,16,TRBJ1-3,TRBV11-2
CASSLPVGKSSYNSPLHF,18,TRBJ1-6,TRBV28
CSVRTGHYGYTF,12,TRBJ1-2,TRBV29-1
CASSARTIFYEQYF,14,TRBJ2-7,TRBV11-2
CASSPGSTNQPQHF,14,TRBJ1-5,TRBV9
CASTRGRGNNEQFF,14,TRBJ2-1,TRBV19
CASSFDSQGDSPLHF,15,TRBJ1-6,TRBV7-6
CASSFGTGELFF,12,TRBJ2-2,TRBV28
CASSQVQKDYGYTF,14,TRBJ1-2,TRBV4-2
CASSFRGTDEQYF,13,TRBJ2-7,TRBV28
CAITRDRGDISGNTIYF,17,TRBJ1-3,TRBV10-3
CASSLNYRVSNQPQHF,16,TRBJ1-5,TRBV27
CAISDPGLAGGPSSYNEQFF,20,TRBJ2-1,TRBV10-3
CASSQGLDNGRKSSGNTIYF,20,TRBJ1-3,TRBV4-3
CASSRSSGTSGLQETQYF,18,TRBJ2-5,TRBV4-1
CASSPPGQGVSYEQYF,16,TRBJ2-7,TRBV5-1
CASSSGVYNEQFF,13,TRBJ2-1,TRBV5-1
CASSHRTSGGSTSTDTQYF,19,TRBJ2-3,TRBV7-3
CASTRSNSGALTDTQYF,17,TRBJ2-3,TRBV7-9
CASSEFSGYEQYF,13,TRBJ2-7,TRBV10-1
CASSRRGSPDTQYF,14,TRBJ2-3,TRBV5-6